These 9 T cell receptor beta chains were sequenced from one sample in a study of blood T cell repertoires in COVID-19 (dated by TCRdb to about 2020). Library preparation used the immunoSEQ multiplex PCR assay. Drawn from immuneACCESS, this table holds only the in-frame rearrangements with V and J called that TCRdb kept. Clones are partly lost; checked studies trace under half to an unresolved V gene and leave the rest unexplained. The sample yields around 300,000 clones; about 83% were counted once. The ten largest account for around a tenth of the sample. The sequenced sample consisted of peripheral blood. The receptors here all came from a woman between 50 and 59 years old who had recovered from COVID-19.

CDR3 sequence (DNA): TGTGCCAGCAGCGGAGGACAGGGGGCGGTCAATGAGCAGTTCTTC. Translated, it gives CASSGGQGAVNEQFF. The gene calls are TRBV9 and TRBJ2-1; 11 nucleotides agree with TRBD1. Unmatched junction bases numbered 5, after V lost 3 bases and J lost 6 bases. In germline, CDR1 is SGDLS, CDR2 YYNGEE. CDR3 length: 15 residues.

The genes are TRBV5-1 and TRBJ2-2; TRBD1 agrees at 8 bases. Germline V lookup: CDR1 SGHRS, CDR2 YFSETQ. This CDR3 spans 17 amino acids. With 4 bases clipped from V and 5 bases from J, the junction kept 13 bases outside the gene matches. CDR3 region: CASSPGRGLTGTGELFF. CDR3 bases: TGCGCCAGCAGCCCCGGCAGGGGGCTAACGGGGACCGGGGAGCTGTTTTTT.

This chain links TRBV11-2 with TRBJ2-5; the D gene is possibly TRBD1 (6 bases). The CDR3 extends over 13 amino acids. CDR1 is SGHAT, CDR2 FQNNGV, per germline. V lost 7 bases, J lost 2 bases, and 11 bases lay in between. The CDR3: CASTMDRQETQYF. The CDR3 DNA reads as TGTGCCAGCACCATGGACAGACAAGAGACCCAGTACTTC.

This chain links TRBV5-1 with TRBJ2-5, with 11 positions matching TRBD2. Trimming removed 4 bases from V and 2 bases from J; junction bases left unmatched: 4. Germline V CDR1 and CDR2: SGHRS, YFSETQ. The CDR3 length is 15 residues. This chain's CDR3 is CASSQTSGVQETQYF. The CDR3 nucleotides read TGCGCCAGCAGCCAGACTAGCGGGGTACAAGAGACCCAGTACTTC.

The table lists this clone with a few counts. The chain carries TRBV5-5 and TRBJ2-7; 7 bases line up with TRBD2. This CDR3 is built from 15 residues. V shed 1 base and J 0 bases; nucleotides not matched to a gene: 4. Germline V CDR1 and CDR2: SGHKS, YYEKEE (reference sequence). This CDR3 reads CASSLSLAVSYEQYF. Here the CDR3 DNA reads TGTGCCAGCAGCTTGAGTCTAGCGGTCTCCTACGAGCAGTACTTC.

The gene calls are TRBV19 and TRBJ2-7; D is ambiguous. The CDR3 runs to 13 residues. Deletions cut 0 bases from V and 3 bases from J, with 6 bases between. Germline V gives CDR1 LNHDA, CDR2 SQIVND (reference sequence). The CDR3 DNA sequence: TGTGCCAGTAGTATAGACAGCGACTACGAGCAGTACTTC. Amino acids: CASSIDSDYEQYF.

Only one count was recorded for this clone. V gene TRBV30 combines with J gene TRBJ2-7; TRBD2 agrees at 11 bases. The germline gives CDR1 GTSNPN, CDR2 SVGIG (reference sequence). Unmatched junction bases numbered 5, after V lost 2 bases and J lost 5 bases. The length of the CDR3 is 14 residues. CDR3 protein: CAWSLGSGRDEQYF. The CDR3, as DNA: TGTGCCTGGAGTCTGGGTAGCGGGAGGGACGAGCAGTACTTC.

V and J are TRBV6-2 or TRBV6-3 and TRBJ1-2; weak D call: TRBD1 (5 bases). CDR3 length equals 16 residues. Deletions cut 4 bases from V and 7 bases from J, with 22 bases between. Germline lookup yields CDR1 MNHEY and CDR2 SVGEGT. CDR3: CASSWRAGDDARGYTF. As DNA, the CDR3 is TGTGCCAGCAGTTGGCGGGCGGGGGATGATGCGCGTGGCTACACCTTC.

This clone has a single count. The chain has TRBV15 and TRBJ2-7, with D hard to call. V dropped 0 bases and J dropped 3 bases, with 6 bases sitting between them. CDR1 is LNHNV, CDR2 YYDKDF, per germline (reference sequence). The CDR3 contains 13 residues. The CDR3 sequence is CATSREALYEQYF. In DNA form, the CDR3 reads TGTGCCACCAGCAGAGAAGCTCTCTACGAGCAGTACTTC.